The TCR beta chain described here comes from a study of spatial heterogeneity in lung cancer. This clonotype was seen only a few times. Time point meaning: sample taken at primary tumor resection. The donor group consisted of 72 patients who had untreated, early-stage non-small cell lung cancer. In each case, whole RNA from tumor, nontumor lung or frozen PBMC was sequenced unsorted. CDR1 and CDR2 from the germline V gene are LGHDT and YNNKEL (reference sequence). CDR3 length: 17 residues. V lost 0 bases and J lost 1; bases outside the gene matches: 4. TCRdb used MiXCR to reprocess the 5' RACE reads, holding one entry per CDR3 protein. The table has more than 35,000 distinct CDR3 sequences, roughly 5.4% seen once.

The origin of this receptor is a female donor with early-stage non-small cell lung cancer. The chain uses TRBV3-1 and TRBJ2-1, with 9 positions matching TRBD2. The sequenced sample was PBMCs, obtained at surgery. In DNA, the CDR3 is TGTGCCAGCAGCCAAGATCCTAGCGGGGAGTCCTACAATGAGCAGTTCTTC. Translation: CASSQDPSGESYNEQFF.